A few counts support the clone carrying this TCR beta chain. Its antigen is unknown. A J-beta primer mix and a sample-barcoded 5' primer were used in a second PCR of about 6 to 12 cycles. TCRdb reprocessed the 5' RACE reads via MiXCR and lists one record per CDR3 protein. The data contain more than 1,400,000 distinct CDR3 sequences, 35% to 45% of them singletons. The data derive from a study of blood T cells in healthy people across ages. At the level of the study: Capturing about one barcoded beta molecule per two T cells was achieved by template switching.

The germline V and J ends were trimmed by 2 bases and 4 bases, with 20 bases remaining between them. The CDR3 totals 17 residues. The study, taken as a whole, reports: Relative to aged donors, long-lived donors carried more naive CD4+ cells and displayed higher diversity.

Specimen: blood. The origin of this receptor is a woman aged 18-29 years in good health. The chain employs TRBV12-3 or TRBV12-4 and TRBJ1-1, with a weak D call TRBD1 (6 bases). CDR3 sequence: CASSLRRGHVPGTEAFF. In nucleotides, the CDR3 is TGTGCCAGCAGTTTAAGGAGGGGACATGTTCCGGGCACTGAAGCTTTCTTT.